One sample yielded the 32 T cell receptor beta chains listed below, sequenced in a study of molecular identifiers for immune sequencing clone quantification. From the PCR reads, TCRdb called clonotypes with MiXCR, one entry per CDR3 protein. The data hold about half a million distinct CDR3 sequences, with roughly 25% observed a single time. Sequenced input: naive CD8+ T cells from blood, with Jurkat cell RNA spiked in. Regarding subset: FACS-sorted CD8+CD4-CCR7+CD45RA+ naive T cells. The receptor source for this set is a human donor in good health. Some libraries in this study had Jurkat cell RNA spiked in.

V and J are TRBV4-1 and TRBJ2-5; D uncertain. With 4 bases removed from V and 0 bases from J, the gap between germline ends came to 9 bases. Germline lookup yields CDR1 MGHRA and CDR2 YSYEKL. There are 14 residues in the CDR3. The CDR3: CASSPRAHQETQYF. Here the CDR3 DNA reads TGCGCCAGCAGCCCCCGGGCCCACCAAGAGACCCAGTACTTC.

As concerns this clonotype: A much larger clone lies a single base off, so this may be a read error. The chain employs TRBV5-1 and TRBJ2-7; D is unresolved. Germline values: CDR1 SGHRS, CDR2 YFSETQ. Trimming took 1 base from V and 5 from J, leaving 10 bases between them. The CDR3 runs to 13 residues. In DNA, the CDR3 is TGCGCCAGCAGCTTGCCAGATTTGGACGAGCAGTACTTC. Amino acid sequence: CASSLPDLDEQYF. Variable domain in full (rest from reference TRBV5-1 and TRBJ2-7): KAGVTQTPRYLIKTRGQQVTLSCSPISGHRSVSWYQQTPGQGLQFLFEYFSETQRNKGNFPGRFSGRQFSNSRSEMNVSTLELGDSALYLCASSLPDLDEQYFGPGTRLTVT.

This clonotype was detected a few times. CDR3 in DNA: TGTGCCAGCAGCTTGGCCCCCGGGGGCTACTCCTACGAGCAGTACTTC. Translation gives CASSLAPGGYSYEQYF. The chain employs TRBV5-5 and TRBJ2-7; D may be TRBD1 or TRBD2 (6 bases each). The CDR3 is made up of 16 amino acids. CDR1 is SGHKS, CDR2 YYEKEE, per germline (reference sequence). The V and J ends lost 0 bases and 0 bases respectively, with 13 bases between them.

This clonotype was seen at least ten times. The chain links TRBV3-1 to TRBJ1-2, with a weak D call TRBD1 (6 bases). Deletions cut 8 bases from V and 4 bases from J, with 17 bases between. The V gene's germline CDR1 is LGHDT and CDR2 YNNKEL (reference sequence). The CDR3 extends over 14 amino acids. CDR3 nucleotide sequence: TGTGCCAGCCGAAGAAACAGGGACACCTATGGCTACACCTTC. The encoded protein is CASRRNRDTYGYTF.

A remark on this clonotype: One base separates it from a far larger clone, so it is likely a read error. The genes are TRBV7-6 and TRBJ2-3; weak D call: TRBD1 (6 bases). Germline V CDR1 and CDR2: SGHVS, FNYEAQ. This CDR3 spans 15 amino acids. The CDR3 DNA reads TGTGCCAGCGGCTTAGCTGGGGGCAGCACAGATACGCAGTATTTT. It codes for CASGLAGGSTDTQYF.

This clonotype turned up a few times. The V gene is TRBV27, the J gene TRBJ2-7; 10 bases line up with TRBD2. Germline loops: CDR1 MNHEY, CDR2 SMNVEV (reference sequence). V lost 2 bases and J lost 4; bases outside the gene matches: 8. CDR3 size: 16 residues. The CDR3 protein is CASSLRAGGFEYEQYF. Written as DNA, the CDR3 is TGTGCCAGCAGTTTACGAGCGGGAGGGTTTGAGTACGAGCAGTACTTC.

The chain combines TRBV2 with TRBJ2-1; no firm D call. The CDR3 has 13 residues. Germline V gene lookup returns CDR1 SNHLY and CDR2 FYNNEI. V was clipped by 0 bases and J by 8 bases, with 8 bases between them. CDR3 DNA: TGTGCCAGCAGTGAAGCGTACCCCCATGAGCAGTTCTTC. This codes for CASSEAYPHEQFF.

This clonotype was detected ten times or more. This chain connects TRBV9 to TRBJ2-3; D remains ambiguous. This CDR3 comprises 14 residues. V was pared by 1 base and J by 0 bases, with 6 bases between. From germline, CDR1 is SGDLS and CDR2 YYNGEE. CDR3 sequence (DNA): TGTGCCAGCAGCGTACTGGGAAGCACAGATACGCAGTATTTT. Translation: CASSVLGSTDTQYF.

This clonotype has a count of ten or more. The gene calls are TRBV2 and TRBJ1-5, with 9 bases matching TRBD1. V lost 5 bases, J lost 3 bases, and 11 bases stayed unmatched. Germline V gene sequence: CDR1 SNHLY, CDR2 FYNNEI. There are 17 residues in the CDR3. The DNA for the CDR3 is TGTGCCAGCAGTCTGACAAGCGGGACAGGGTACAATCAGCCCCAGCATTTT. Amino acid sequence: CASSLTSGTGYNQPQHF.

With respect to this clonotype: One base away lies a much larger clone, so this may be a sequencing read error. This CDR3 reads CASRARDPRSDSPLHF. The DNA for the CDR3 is TGTGCCAGCAGAGCCCGGGACCCACGATCGGATTCACCCCTCCACTTT. The rearrangement links TRBV7-9 to TRBJ1-6; D is possibly TRBD1 (5 bases). The CDR3 runs to 16 residues. V lost 6 bases and J lost 8, with 20 bases in between. Germline CDR1 SEHNR, CDR2 FQNEAQ (reference sequence).

This clonotype was counted many times. The V gene is TRBV7-9, the J gene TRBJ1-1; D possibly corresponds to TRBD1 (5 bases). Germline CDR1 SEHNR, CDR2 FQNEAQ (reference sequence). This CDR3 region has 14 residues. With 4 bases removed from V and 4 bases from J, the gap between germline ends came to 13 bases. The CDR3 here is CASSSPGDSTEAFF. DNA of the CDR3: TGTGCCAGCAGCTCCCCGGGCGACAGCACTGAAGCTTTCTTT.

This clonotype was counted a few times. The rearrangement uses TRBV5-1 and TRBJ1-1; D is perhaps TRBD1 (5 bases). The CDR3 length is 15 residues. Germline loops: CDR1 SGHRS, CDR2 YFSETQ. V was pared by 0 bases and J by 3 bases, with 12 bases between. CDR3 region: CASSLVGRADTEAFF. The CDR3 DNA sequence: TGCGCCAGCAGCTTGGTTGGCAGGGCTGACACTGAAGCTTTCTTT.

This clonotype was observed a handful of times. V is TRBV20-1 and J is TRBJ2-7; D not certain. Trimming pared 1 base from V and 5 bases from J, leaving 21 bases between. Looked up from germline, CDR1 is DFQATT and CDR2 is SNEGSKA (reference sequence). The CDR3 sequence is 16 residues long. The CDR3 here is CSARVWRLGSVNEQYF. The CDR3 coding sequence is TGCAGTGCTAGAGTTTGGCGGTTGGGCAGCGTCAACGAGCAGTACTTC.

V usage is TRBV28 and J usage is TRBJ2-5; 8 bases map to TRBD1. V gave up 6 bases and J gave up 5 bases; unmatched junction bases: 8. The CDR3 is 14 residues long. Germline-derived CDR1 and CDR2 are MDHEN and SYDVKM. The CDR3 region has the DNA TGTGCCAGCAGATTAACAGGGGGTCTTGAGACCCAGTACTTC. Amino acids: CASRLTGGLETQYF.

Comment on this clonotype: This sequence may be a read error, since a much larger clone differs from it by one base. The chain recombines TRBV7-2 with TRBJ2-1, with TRBD1 matching 8 bases. The CDR3 runs to 15 residues. Germline loops: CDR1 SGHTA, CDR2 FQGNSA. CDR3 region: CASSPWTGTYSEQFF. The CDR3 DNA reads TGTGCCAGCAGCCCCTGGACAGGGACCTACAGTGAGCAGTTCTTC.

This clonotype turned up a few times. The V and J genes are TRBV2 and TRBJ1-1; 7 positions agree with TRBD1. The CDR3 runs to 17 residues. The germline CDR1 and CDR2 sequences are SNHLY and FYNNEI. V lost 0 bases and J lost 1; bases outside the gene matches: 8. For the CDR3, the DNA is TGTGCCAGCAGTGAAGCGCTTTCGGACAGGTCGAACACTGAAGCTTTCTTT. Its translation: CASSEALSDRSNTEAFF.

Note on this clonotype: A read error may be the cause here, since a much bigger clone is one base away. This chain connects TRBV12-3 or TRBV12-4 to TRBJ2-3; D is unresolved. The CDR3 is made up of 15 amino acids. The V end lost 6 bases, the J end lost 0 bases, and 13 bases lay between the germline ends. The CDR3 reads CASRMSAGSTDTQYF. CDR3 DNA: TGTGCCAGCAGGATGTCGGCAGGAAGCACAGATACGCAGTATTTT.

This clonotype was recorded many times. The chain employs TRBV6-2 or TRBV6-3 and TRBJ2-7, with D perhaps TRBD1 or TRBD2 (5 bases each). Trimming took off 2 bases at V and 3 bases at J, with 8 bases between the two ends. Germline loops: CDR1 MNHEY, CDR2 SVGEGT. The CDR3 loop spans 13 amino acids. Here the CDR3 DNA reads TGTGCCAGCAGTTACGGGGGTTTCTACGAGCAGTACTTC. This translates into CASSYGGFYEQYF.

V and J are TRBV27 and TRBJ2-3; D is unresolved. V gave up 2 bases and J gave up 4 bases, with 10 bases separating them. The length of the CDR3 is 14 residues. The germline V gene encodes CDR1 MNHEY and CDR2 SMNVEV (reference sequence). The chain's CDR3 is CASSLDPRADTQYF. The CDR3 nucleotides are TGTGCCAGCAGTTTAGACCCTCGGGCAGATACGCAGTATTTT.

This clonotype was recorded a few times. V is TRBV28 and J is TRBJ2-7; D not certain. Trimming stripped 2 bases from V and 0 bases from J, with 8 bases between. Germline V lookup: CDR1 MDHEN, CDR2 SYDVKM. The CDR3 covers 14 residues. CDR3 in amino acids: CASSLEHLSYEQYF. CDR3 nucleotide sequence: TGTGCCAGCAGTTTAGAACACCTCTCCTACGAGCAGTACTTC.

This clonotype was detected a few times. The chain links TRBV28 to TRBJ2-7; TRBD2 aligns across 12 bases. The V gene end was trimmed by 1 base and the J gene end by 0 bases; junction bases not matched to a gene: 13. Germline V lookup: CDR1 MDHEN, CDR2 SYDVKM. The CDR3 length is 20 residues. CDR3 sequence reads: CASSLSLKPRLAGVSYEQYF. CDR3 nucleotide sequence: TGTGCCAGCAGTTTATCCCTCAAACCGCGACTAGCGGGAGTCTCCTACGAGCAGTACTTC.

Remarks on this clonotype: The junction departs from the called germline gene at one end, perhaps through a read error. The rearrangement uses TRBV20-1 and TRBJ2-7; the D gene is possibly TRBD1 (6 bases). CDR1 and CDR2 from the germline V gene are DFQATT and SNEGSKA (reference sequence). This CDR3 is 13 amino acids long. CDR3 residues: CGARTESSYEQYF. Here the CDR3 DNA reads TGCGGTGCACGGACAGAGAGCTCCTACGAGCAGTACTTC.

This clonotype was observed many times. The V gene is TRBV15, the J gene TRBJ2-7; 8 bases fit TRBD1. The CDR3 is 13 amino acids. From germline, CDR1 is LNHNV and CDR2 YYDKDF (reference sequence). The ends lost 3 bases at V and 3 bases at J; junction bases unmatched: 1. The CDR3 loop is CATSSDRGYEQYF. For the CDR3, the DNA is TGTGCCACCAGCAGCGACAGGGGCTACGAGCAGTACTTC.

This clonotype was observed a few times. The chain has TRBV10-1 and TRBJ2-2, with a possible D match to TRBD1 (6 bases). The germline V gene has CDR1 WNHNN and CDR2 SYGVQD (reference sequence). The CDR3 has 12 amino acids. V lost 8 bases, J lost 4 bases, and 8 bases lay in between. The DNA for the CDR3 is TGCGCCAGCCTGGGGGCCACCGGGGAGCTGTTTTTT. Encoded protein: CASLGATGELFF.

The count of this clonotype is one. One junction end disagrees with the germline gene, perhaps due to a read error. The gene calls are TRBV9 and TRBJ2-7; D uncertain. CDR3 size: 14 residues. The germline gives CDR1 SGDLS, CDR2 YYNGEE. The CDR3 region is CVSSFGSSSYEQYF. CDR3 nucleotides: TGTGTCAGCAGCTTCGGCAGCAGCTCCTACGAGCAGTACTTC.

Concerning this clonotype: Since a much larger clone is just one base distant, this may be a read error. The rearrangement joins TRBV12-3 or TRBV12-4 to TRBJ2-3; D is perhaps TRBD2 (6 bases). The CDR3 has 14 residues. The CDR3 is CATKGTFSTDTRYF. Written as DNA, the CDR3 is TGTGCCACCAAGGGGACTTTTAGCACAGATACGCGGTATTTT.

This clonotype was seen just once. The rearrangement links TRBV6-2 or TRBV6-3 to TRBJ1-4; a weak D match, TRBD1 (5 bases). V was cut by 4 bases and J by 8 bases, with 17 bases left in between. The germline V gene has CDR1 MNHEY and CDR2 SVGEGT. This CDR3 contains 15 residues. CDR3 loop: CASSSLSDKDEKLFF. The CDR3 DNA reads TGTGCCAGCAGTTCCCTGTCGGACAAAGACGAAAAACTGTTTTTT.

The chain employs TRBV28 and TRBJ2-7; perhaps TRBD1 as D (5 bases). The CDR3 is 15 residues long. Germline V gene data show CDR1 as MDHEN and CDR2 as SYDVKM. Trimming stripped 6 bases from V and 2 bases from J, with 17 bases between. Here the CDR3 DNA reads TGTGCCAGCAGGACCCTGGACATCTATACCTACGAGCAGTACTTC. Translation gives CASRTLDIYTYEQYF.

The CDR3 DNA follows: TGTGCCAGCAGCTCCGCTGGGGAGACCCAGTACTTC. Protein sequence: CASSSAGETQYF. V usage is TRBV13 and J usage is TRBJ2-5; D ambiguous. The germline V gene has CDR1 PRHDT and CDR2 FYEKMQ (reference sequence). The CDR3 loop spans 12 amino acids. The ends were cut back, 4 bases at V and 5 bases at J, with 8 bases in the middle.

This chain links TRBV21-1 with TRBJ2-6; no check of the table's D call, TRBD1, against the DNA was made. TRBV21-1 is a documented pseudogene. The CDR3 runs to 20 residues. In DNA, the CDR3 is TGTGCCAGCAGCAAATGGGGGGGGGACAGATCTCATCTTTGGTCCAACGTCCTGACTTTC. It is translated as CASSKWGGDRSHLWSNVLTF.

The rearrangement uses TRBV21-1 and TRBJ2-5; the table's D call TRBD1 went unverified against the DNA. TRBV21-1 is described as a pseudogene. The CDR3 is 16 amino acids. CDR3 sequence: CASSKLAGMGKETQYF. In DNA, the CDR3 is TGTGCCAGCAGCAAACTGGCAGGGATGGGAAAAGAGACCCAGTACTTC.

The chain carries TRBV4-3 and TRBJ2-3; TRBD1 aligns across 9 bases. Germline lookup yields CDR1 LGHNA and CDR2 YSLEER. The V gene end was trimmed by 1 base and the J gene end by 6 bases; junction bases not matched to a gene: 5. The CDR3 has 15 amino acids. CDR3 DNA sequence: TGCGCCAGCAGCCAAGGGACAGGGGTAGCGGATACGCAGTATTTT. Amino acid sequence: CASSQGTGVADTQYF.